The 18 T cell receptor beta chains below come from one sample, sequenced in a study of blood T cell repertoires in COVID-19. Sequencing was performed with immunoSEQ multiplex PCR; in TCRdb, only in-frame clones are kept and a portion is missing. In the table there are 280,000 or so clones, just under 90% of which are singletons. The specimen sequenced was PBMCs or T cells enriched from blood (not recorded which). These receptors were obtained from a woman aged 45-65 years who had been exposed to COVID-19.

The rearrangement links TRBV5-1 to TRBJ2-3; no firm D call. The ends were cut back, 4 bases at V and 5 bases at J, with 8 bases in the middle. Germline V CDR1 and CDR2: SGHRS, YFSETQ. CDR3 length: 12 residues. CDR3 loop: CASSLRGDTQYF. The CDR3 DNA reads TGCGCCAGCAGCCTTAGAGGAGATACGCAGTATTTT.

This chain connects TRBV11-2 to TRBJ2-5; 11 bases are shared with TRBD2. Trimming removed 2 bases from V and 4 bases from J; junction bases left unmatched: 0. CDR3 length equals 14 residues. CDR1 is SGHAT, CDR2 FQNNGV, per germline. CDR3 DNA: TGTGCCAGCAGCTTACTAGCGGGGGGAGAGACCCAGTACTTC. Protein: CASSLLAGGETQYF. The variable domain in full, with the rest retrieved from reference TRBV11-2 and TRBJ2-5, is EAGVAQSPRYKIIEKRQSVAFWCNPISGHATLYWYQQILGQGPKLLIQFQNNGVVDDSQLPKDRFSAERLKGVDSTLKIQPAKLEDSAVYLCASSLLAGGETQYFGPGTRLLVL.

This rearrangement joins TRBV28 to TRBJ2-3, with D possibly being TRBD2 (5 bases). This CDR3 comprises 16 residues. Trimming took off 5 bases at V and 2 bases at J, with 17 bases between the two ends. Germline assignment: CDR1 MDHEN and CDR2 SYDVKM. CDR3 residues: CASSSSSGILTDTQYF. The CDR3 DNA reads as TGTGCCAGCAGTAGCTCATCCGGGATCCTCACAGATACGCAGTATTTT. Complete variable domain (other parts from reference TRBV28 and TRBJ2-3): DVKVTQSSRYLVKRTGEKVFLECVQDMDHENMFWYRQDPGLGLRLIYFSYDVKMKEKGDIPEGYSVSREKKERFSLILESASTNQTSMYLCASSSSSGILTDTQYFGPGTRLTVL.

The chain couples TRBV29-1 to TRBJ1-2, with D possibly being TRBD1 (5 bases). The germline V gene has CDR1 SQVTM and CDR2 ANQGSEA. Trimming took off 1 base at V and 12 bases at J, with 15 bases between the two ends. This CDR3 has 12 amino acids. CDR3 nucleotides: TGCAGCGTTGAAGTCGGGGGGACGGCGCACACCTTC. This encodes CSVEVGGTAHTF.

CDR3 sequence (DNA): TGTGCCAGCAGACTTCGTGGACTAGCGGTCTACGAGCAGTACTTC. This encodes CASRLRGLAVYEQYF. The chain recombines TRBV27 with TRBJ2-7; 10 nucleotides line up with TRBD2. Germline-derived CDR1 and CDR2 are MNHEY and SMNVEV (reference sequence). V was pared by 6 bases and J by 3 bases, with 8 bases of the junction left unmatched. The CDR3 is 15 residues long.

The chain employs TRBV5-1 and TRBJ2-1, with 10 bases aligning to TRBD1. Per germline, CDR1 SGHRS and CDR2 YFSETQ. Unmatched junction bases numbered 14, after V lost 2 bases and J lost 0 bases. This CDR3 is built from 20 residues. The CDR3 sequence: CASSFLFSGTGVNSYNEQFF. The CDR3, as DNA: TGCGCCAGCAGCTTCCTGTTTAGCGGGACAGGGGTGAACTCCTACAATGAGCAGTTCTTC.

The chain employs TRBV27 and TRBJ1-1; tentatively, D is TRBD1 (6 bases). V gave up 3 bases and J gave up 3 bases, with 11 bases separating them. CDR1 MNHEY and CDR2 SMNVEV come from the germline V gene (reference sequence). There are 14 residues in the CDR3. CDR3 sequence: CASSLGGPDTEAFF. DNA for the CDR3: TGTGCCAGCAGTTTGGGGGGGCCGGACACTGAAGCTTTCTTT.

The chain carries TRBV27 and TRBJ1-5, with 7 positions matching TRBD1. The CDR3 length is 16 residues. V was clipped by 5 bases and J by 4 bases; unmatched bases: 11. Germline CDR1 MNHEY, CDR2 SMNVEV (reference sequence). DNA of the CDR3: TGTGCCAGCAGTAAGGTCGGACAGGCGATTAATCAGCCCCAGCATTTT. Translation: CASSKVGQAINQPQHF.

The rearrangement links TRBV5-1 to TRBJ1-2; TRBD1 is a possible D gene (5 bases). CDR3 length: 15 amino acids. The germline V gene has CDR1 SGHRS and CDR2 YFSETQ. V lost 0 bases and J 0 bases, leaving 9 bases between the germline ends. This CDR3 reads CASSLGGVANYGYTF. The CDR3 bases are TGCGCCAGCAGCTTGGGGGGCGTAGCTAACTATGGCTACACCTTC.

This clone has a single count. The chain combines TRBV4-2 with TRBJ2-3, with D unresolved. The CDR3 loop spans 14 amino acids. Germline CDR1 reads LGHNA; CDR2 reads YNFKEQ. Trimming removed 0 bases from V and 6 bases from J, with 10 bases in between. Written as DNA, the CDR3 is TGTGCCAGCAGCCAAGATCTACAGTTGGATACGCAGTATTTT. Amino acids: CASSQDLQLDTQYF.

The rearrangement joins TRBV7-2 to TRBJ1-6, with 9 positions matching TRBD1. Germline V gives CDR1 SGHTA, CDR2 FQGNSA. V gave up 1 base and J gave up 14 bases; unmatched junction bases: 9. This CDR3 spans 15 amino acids. CDR3 sequence (DNA): TGTGCCAGCAGCTTAGAAAGACAGGGGGGGCAAACCCTCCACTTT. It translates to CASSLERQGGQTLHF.

This clone occurred a few times. The J gene is TRBJ1-2, the V gene TRBV30; TRBD1 matches 7 bases. Unmatched junction bases numbered 1, after V lost 1 base and J lost 2 bases. The CDR3 length is 13 residues. CDR1 GTSNPN and CDR2 SVGIG come from the germline V gene (reference sequence). This chain's CDR3 is CAWSAGGNYGYTF. For the CDR3, the DNA is TGTGCCTGGAGTGCAGGGGGGAACTATGGCTACACCTTC.

V is TRBV9 and J is TRBJ2-3, with D possibly matching TRBD1 (8 bases). The CDR3 spans 16 residues. V was trimmed by 2 bases and J by 2 bases, leaving 15 bases between them. Germline values: CDR1 SGDLS, CDR2 YYNGEE. This chain's CDR3 is CASSVGGTGFTDTQYF. The CDR3 bases are TGTGCCAGCAGCGTGGGGGGGACAGGTTTCACAGATACGCAGTATTTT. Full variable domain (rest looked up from reference TRBV9 and TRBJ2-3): DSGVTQTPKHLITATGQRVTLRCSPRSGDLSVYWYQQSLDQGLQFLIQYYNGEERAKGNILERFSAQQFPDLHSELNLSSLELGDSALYFCASSVGGTGFTDTQYFGPGTRLTVL.

This chain uses TRBV7-6 with TRBJ2-7, with D perhaps matching TRBD2 (7 bases). Germline values: CDR1 SGHVS, CDR2 FNYEAQ. V lost 2 bases and J 4 bases, leaving 18 bases between the germline ends. The CDR3 runs 16 residues. The CDR3 nucleotides are TGTGCCAGCAGCTTACTTCCGGCGGGGGCGGGTTACGAGCAGTACTTC. Translating it yields CASSLLPAGAGYEQYF.

The CDR3 loop reads CASSIVAGLHNYGYTF. CDR3 nucleotide sequence: TGTGCCAGTAGTATAGTGGCCGGACTGCATAACTATGGCTACACCTTC. This chain joins TRBV19 and TRBJ1-2; D gene ambiguous. The CDR3 consists of 16 residues. Germline V gene sequence: CDR1 LNHDA, CDR2 SQIVND (reference sequence). V lost 1 base to trimming and J lost 1 base, with 13 bases between them.

CDR3 region: CASRSGQGNHGYTF. CDR3 nucleotides: TGTGCCAGCAGATCCGGACAGGGGAACCATGGCTACACCTTC. This chain joins TRBV27 and TRBJ1-2; the match to TRBD1 covers 9 bases. Germline CDR1 reads MNHEY; CDR2 reads SMNVEV (reference sequence). The CDR3 extends over 14 amino acids. V shed 6 bases, J shed 6 bases, and the junction held 8 bases outside the gene matches.

The genes are TRBV7-2 and TRBJ2-7; 8 bases line up with TRBD2. The CDR3 has 14 amino acids. Trimming took 6 bases from V and 2 from J; bases not matched to a gene: 6. Germline values: CDR1 SGHTA, CDR2 FQGNSA. CDR3 sequence (DNA): TGTGCCAGCAGTCAGCGGGGGCTAGCCTACGAGCAGTACTTC. Amino acids: CASSQRGLAYEQYF.

The rearrangement uses TRBV24-1 and TRBJ2-1; 10 bases agree with TRBD2. The CDR3 is 16 amino acids. Germline-derived CDR1 and CDR2 are KGHDR and SFDVKD. V lost 5 bases, J lost 7 bases, and 10 bases stayed unmatched. CDR3 DNA sequence: TGTGCCACCAGTGGCCCCCAGCGGGGGGGCATAAATGAGCAGTTCTTC. Translating it yields CATSGPQRGGINEQFF.